This T cell receptor beta chain was captured in a study of shared clonotypes between healthy human individuals. Replicate PCRs run on sorted subsets employed approximately 200 ng DNA, approximately 30,000 T cell genomes. Sequencing was performed with immunoSEQ multiplex PCR; in TCRdb, only in-frame clones are kept and a portion is missing. The sample contains more than 2 million clones, around 96% of which appear only once. Whole-study results and caveats: Only blood samples were collected, and tissue repertoires likely differ.

Selected positively for CCR7 and CD45RO-negative, naive CD8 cells excluded terminally differentiated effector memory CD45RA+ cells. CDR1 is MNHEY and CDR2 is SVGAGI in the germline V gene. Trimming removed 5 bases from V and 0 bases from J, with 10 bases in between. CDR3 size: 14 residues. Regarding this clone: Antigen: not known.

This chain links TRBV6-5 with TRBJ2-5; no clear D. The origin of this receptor is a man aged 18 to 30 in good health. Input material: naive CD8+ T cells sorted from blood. The CDR3 DNA sequence: TGTGCCAGCAGTCAGCAGCCGTACCAAGAGACCCAGTACTTC. It yields the protein CASSQQPYQETQYF.